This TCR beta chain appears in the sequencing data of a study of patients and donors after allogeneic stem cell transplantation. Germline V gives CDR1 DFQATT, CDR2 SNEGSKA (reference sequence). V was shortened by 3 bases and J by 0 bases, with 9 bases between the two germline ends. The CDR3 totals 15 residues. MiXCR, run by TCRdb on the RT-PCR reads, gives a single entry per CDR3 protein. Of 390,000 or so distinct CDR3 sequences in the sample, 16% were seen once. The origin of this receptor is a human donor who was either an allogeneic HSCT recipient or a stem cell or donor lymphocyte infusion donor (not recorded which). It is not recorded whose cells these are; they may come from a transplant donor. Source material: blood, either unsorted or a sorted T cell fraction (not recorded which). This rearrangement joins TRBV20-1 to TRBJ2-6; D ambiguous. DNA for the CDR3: TGCAGTGCTAGTACCCGGTCCTCTGGGGCCAACGTCCTGACTTTC. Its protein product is CSASTRSSGANVLTF.